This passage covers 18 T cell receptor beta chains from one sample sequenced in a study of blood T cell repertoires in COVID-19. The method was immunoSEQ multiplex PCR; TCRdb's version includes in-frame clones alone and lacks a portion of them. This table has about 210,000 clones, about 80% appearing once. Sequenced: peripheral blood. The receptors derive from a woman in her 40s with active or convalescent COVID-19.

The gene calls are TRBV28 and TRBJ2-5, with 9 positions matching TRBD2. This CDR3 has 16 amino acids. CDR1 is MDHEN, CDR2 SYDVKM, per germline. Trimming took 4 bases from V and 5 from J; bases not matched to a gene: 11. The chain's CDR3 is CASSSRGSGSMETQYF. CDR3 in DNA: TGTGCCAGCAGTTCCCGGGGTAGCGGGAGTATGGAGACCCAGTACTTC.

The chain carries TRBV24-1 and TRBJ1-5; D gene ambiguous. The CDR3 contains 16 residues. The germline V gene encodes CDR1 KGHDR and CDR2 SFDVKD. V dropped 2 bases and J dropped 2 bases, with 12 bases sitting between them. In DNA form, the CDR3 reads TGTGCCACCAGTGATTCGCGCGGCAGTGGCAATCAGCCCCAGCATTTT. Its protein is CATSDSRGSGNQPQHF.

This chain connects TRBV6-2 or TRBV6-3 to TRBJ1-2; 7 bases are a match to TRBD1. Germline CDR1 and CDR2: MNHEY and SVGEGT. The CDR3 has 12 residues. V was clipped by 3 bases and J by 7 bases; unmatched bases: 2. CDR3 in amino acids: CASSYGTAGYTF. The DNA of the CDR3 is TGTGCCAGCAGTTATGGGACAGCTGGCTACACCTTC.

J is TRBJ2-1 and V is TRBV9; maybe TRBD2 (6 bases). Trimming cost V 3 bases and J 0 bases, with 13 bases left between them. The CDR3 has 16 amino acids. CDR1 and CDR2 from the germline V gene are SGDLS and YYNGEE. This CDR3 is CASSALGLSSYNEQFF. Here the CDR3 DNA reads TGTGCCAGCAGCGCGCTGGGACTTAGCTCCTACAATGAGCAGTTCTTC.

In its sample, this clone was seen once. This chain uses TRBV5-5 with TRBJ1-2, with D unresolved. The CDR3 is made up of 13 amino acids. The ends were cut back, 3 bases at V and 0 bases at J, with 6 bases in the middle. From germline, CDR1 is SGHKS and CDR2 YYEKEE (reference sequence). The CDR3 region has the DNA TGTGCCAGCAGCTACCAGACTAACTATGGCTACACCTTC. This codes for CASSYQTNYGYTF.

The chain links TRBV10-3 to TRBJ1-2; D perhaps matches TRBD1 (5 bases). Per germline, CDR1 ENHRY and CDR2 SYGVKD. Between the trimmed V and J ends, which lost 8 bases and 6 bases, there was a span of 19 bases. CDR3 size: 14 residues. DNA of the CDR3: TGTGCCATCTGGGGAGGGGAGGATGATAATGGCTACACCTTC. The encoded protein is CAIWGGEDDNGYTF.

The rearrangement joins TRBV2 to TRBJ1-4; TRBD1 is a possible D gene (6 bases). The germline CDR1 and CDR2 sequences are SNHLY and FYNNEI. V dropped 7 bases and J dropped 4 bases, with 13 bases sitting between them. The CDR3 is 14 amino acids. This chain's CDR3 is CASTRDRFNEKLFF. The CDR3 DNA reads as TGTGCCAGCACAAGAGACAGGTTTAATGAAAAACTGTTTTTT.

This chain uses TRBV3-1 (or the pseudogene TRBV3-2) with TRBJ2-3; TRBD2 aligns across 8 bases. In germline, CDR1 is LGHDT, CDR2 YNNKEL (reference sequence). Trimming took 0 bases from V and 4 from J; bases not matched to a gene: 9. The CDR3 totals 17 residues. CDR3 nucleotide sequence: TGTGCCAGCAGCCAAGATCGGGGGACTAGGTCGTCAGATACGCAGTATTTT. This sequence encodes CASSQDRGTRSSDTQYF.

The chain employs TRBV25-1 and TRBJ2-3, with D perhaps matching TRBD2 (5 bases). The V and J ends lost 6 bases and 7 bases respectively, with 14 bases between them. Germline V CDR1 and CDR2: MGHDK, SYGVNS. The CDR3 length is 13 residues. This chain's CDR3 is CASSLPEGNTQYF. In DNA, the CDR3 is TGTGCCAGCAGCCTACCTGAGGGTAATACGCAGTATTTT.

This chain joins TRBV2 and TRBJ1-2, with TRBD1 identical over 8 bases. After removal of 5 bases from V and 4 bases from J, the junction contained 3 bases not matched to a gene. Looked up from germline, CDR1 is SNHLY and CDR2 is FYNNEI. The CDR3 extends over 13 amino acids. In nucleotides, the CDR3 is TGTGCCAGCAGTCCCGGACAGGGCTATGGCTACACCTTC. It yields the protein CASSPGQGYGYTF.

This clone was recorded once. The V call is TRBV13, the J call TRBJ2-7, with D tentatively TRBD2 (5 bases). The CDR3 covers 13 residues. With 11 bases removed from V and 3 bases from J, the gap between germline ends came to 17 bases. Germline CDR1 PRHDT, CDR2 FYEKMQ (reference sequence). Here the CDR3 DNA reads TGTGCCCCTGAAGCGGATCGGAGCTACGAGCAGTACTTC. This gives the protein CAPEADRSYEQYF.

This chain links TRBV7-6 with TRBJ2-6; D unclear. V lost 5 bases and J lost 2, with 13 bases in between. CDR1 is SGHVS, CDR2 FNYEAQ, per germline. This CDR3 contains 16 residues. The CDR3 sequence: CASSLGLAPGANVLTF. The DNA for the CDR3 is TGTGCCAGCAGCCTTGGCTTAGCTCCTGGGGCCAACGTCCTGACTTTC.

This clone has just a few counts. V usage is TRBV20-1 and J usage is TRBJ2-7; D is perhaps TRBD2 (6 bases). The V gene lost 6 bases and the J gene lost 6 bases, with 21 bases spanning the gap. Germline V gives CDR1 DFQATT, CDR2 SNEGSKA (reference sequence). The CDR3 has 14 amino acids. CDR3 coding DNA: TGCAGTGCCAGTAGGGACTTAGGGGTCTCCGAGCAGTACTTC. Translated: CSASRDLGVSEQYF.

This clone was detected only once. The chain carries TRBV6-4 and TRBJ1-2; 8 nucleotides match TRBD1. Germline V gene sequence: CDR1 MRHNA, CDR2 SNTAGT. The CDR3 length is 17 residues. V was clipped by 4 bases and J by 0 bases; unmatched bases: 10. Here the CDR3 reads CASSVLHSTGANYGYTF. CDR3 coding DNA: TGTGCCAGCAGTGTCCTCCACTCGACAGGGGCTAACTATGGCTACACCTTC.

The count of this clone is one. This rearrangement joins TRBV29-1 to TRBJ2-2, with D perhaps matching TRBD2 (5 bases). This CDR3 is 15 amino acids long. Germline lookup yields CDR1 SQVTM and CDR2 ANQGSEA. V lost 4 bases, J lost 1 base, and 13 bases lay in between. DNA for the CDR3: TGCAGCGTTGTCAAGGGAGATATGAACACCGGGGAGCTGTTTTTT. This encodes CSVVKGDMNTGELFF.

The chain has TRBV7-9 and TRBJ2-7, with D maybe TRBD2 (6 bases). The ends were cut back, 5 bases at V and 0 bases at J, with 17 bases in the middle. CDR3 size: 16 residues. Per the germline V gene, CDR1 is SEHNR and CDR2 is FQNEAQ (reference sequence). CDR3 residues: CASSRGPGLHSYEQYF. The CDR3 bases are TGTGCCAGCAGCAGGGGACCGGGACTCCACTCCTACGAGCAGTACTTC.

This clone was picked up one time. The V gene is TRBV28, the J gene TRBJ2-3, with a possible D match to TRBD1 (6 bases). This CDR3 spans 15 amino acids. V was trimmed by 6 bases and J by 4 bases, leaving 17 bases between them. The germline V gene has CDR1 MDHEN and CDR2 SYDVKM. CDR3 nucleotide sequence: TGTGCCAGCAGCTCCCCCAGGGGTGGGGCAGATACGCAGTATTTT. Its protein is CASSSPRGGADTQYF.

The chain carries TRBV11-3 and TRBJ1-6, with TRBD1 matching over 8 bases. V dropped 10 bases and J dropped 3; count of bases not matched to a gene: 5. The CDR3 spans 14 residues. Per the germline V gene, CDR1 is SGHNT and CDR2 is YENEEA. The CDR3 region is CATRTGNYNSPLHF. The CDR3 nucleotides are TGTGCCACCCGGACAGGGAACTATAATTCACCCCTCCACTTT.